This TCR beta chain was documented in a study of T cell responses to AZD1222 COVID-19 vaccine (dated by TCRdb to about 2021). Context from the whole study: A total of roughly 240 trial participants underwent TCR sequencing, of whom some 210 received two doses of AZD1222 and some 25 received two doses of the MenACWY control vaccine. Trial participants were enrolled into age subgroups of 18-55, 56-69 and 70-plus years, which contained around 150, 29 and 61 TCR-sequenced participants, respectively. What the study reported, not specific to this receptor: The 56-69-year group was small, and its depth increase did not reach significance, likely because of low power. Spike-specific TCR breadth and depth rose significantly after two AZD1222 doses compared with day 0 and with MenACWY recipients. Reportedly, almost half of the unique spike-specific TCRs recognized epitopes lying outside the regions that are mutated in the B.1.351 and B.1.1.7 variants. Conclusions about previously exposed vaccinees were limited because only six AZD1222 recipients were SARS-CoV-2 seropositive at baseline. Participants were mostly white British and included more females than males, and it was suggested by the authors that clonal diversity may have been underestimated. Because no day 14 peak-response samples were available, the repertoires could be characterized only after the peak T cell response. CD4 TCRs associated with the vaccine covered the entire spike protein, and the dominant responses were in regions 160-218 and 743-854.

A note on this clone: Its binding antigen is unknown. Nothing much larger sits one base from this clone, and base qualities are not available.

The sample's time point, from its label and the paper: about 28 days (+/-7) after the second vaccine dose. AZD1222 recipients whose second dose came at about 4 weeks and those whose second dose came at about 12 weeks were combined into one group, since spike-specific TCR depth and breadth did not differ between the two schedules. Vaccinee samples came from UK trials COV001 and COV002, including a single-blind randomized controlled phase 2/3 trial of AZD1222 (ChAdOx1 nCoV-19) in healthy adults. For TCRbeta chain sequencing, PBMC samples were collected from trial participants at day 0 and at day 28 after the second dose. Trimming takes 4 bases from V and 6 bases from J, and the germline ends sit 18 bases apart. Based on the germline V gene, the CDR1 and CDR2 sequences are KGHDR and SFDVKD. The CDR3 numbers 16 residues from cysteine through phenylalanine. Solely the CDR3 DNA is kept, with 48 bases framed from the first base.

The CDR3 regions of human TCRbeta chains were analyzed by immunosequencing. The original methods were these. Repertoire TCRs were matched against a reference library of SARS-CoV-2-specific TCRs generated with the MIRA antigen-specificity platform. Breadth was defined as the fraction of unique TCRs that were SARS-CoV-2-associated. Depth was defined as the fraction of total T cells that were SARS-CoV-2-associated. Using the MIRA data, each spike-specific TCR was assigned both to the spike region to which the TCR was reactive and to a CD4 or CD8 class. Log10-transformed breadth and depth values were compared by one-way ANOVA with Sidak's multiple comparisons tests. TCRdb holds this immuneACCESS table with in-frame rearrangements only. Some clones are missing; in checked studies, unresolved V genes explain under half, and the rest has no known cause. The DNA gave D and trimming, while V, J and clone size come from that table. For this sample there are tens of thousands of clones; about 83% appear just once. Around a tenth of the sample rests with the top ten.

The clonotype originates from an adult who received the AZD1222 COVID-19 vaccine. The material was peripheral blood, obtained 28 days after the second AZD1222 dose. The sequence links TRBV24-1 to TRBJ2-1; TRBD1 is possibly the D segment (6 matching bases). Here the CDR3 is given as CATSDQGLNEGNEQFF. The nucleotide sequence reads TGTGCCACCAGTGACCAGGGGCTCAATGAGGGCAATGAGCAGTTCTTC.